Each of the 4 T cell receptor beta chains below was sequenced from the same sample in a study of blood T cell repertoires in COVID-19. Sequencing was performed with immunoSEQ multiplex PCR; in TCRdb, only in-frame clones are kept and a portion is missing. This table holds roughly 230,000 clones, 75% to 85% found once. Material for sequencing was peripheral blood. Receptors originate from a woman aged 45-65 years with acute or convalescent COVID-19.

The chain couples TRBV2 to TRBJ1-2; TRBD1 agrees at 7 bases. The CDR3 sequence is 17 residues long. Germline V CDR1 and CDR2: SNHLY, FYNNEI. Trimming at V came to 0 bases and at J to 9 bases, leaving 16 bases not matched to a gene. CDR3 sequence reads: CASSEAPNKIGGQSYTF. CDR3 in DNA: TGTGCCAGCAGTGAAGCTCCGAATAAGATAGGGGGCCAAAGCTACACCTTC. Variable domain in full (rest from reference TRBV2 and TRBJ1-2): EPEVTQTPSHQVTQMGQEVILRCVPISNHLYFYWYRQILGQKVEFLVSFYNNEISEKSEIFDDQFSVERPDGSNFTLKIRSTKLEDSAMYFCASSEAPNKIGGQSYTFGSGTRLTVV.

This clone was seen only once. The CDR3 sequence is CASSGGDSYSNQPQHF. The CDR3 DNA reads TGTGCCAGCAGCGGAGGGGATTCCTATAGCAATCAGCCCCAGCATTTT. This sequence joins TRBV7-9 and TRBJ1-5; possibly TRBD1 for D (5 bases). CDR3 length: 16 residues. V dropped 5 bases and J dropped 0 bases, with 14 bases sitting between them. Per germline, CDR1 SEHNR and CDR2 FQNEAQ (reference sequence). The variable domain in full, completed from reference TRBV7-9 and TRBJ1-5, reads DTGVSQNPRHKITKRGQNVTFRCDPISEHNRLYWYRQTLGQGPEFLTYFQNEAQLEKSRLLSDRFSAERPKGSFSTLEIQRTEQGDSAMYLCASSGGDSYSNQPQHFGDGTRLSIL.

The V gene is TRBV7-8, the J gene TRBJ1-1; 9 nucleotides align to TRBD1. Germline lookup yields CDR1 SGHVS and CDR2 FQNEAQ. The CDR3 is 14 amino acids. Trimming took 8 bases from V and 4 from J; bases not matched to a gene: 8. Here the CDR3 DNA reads TGTGCCAGCGTCTCTGAGACAGGGGGCACTGAAGCTTTCTTT. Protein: CASVSETGGTEAFF.

In nucleotides, the CDR3 is TGTGCCAGTAGTGGGTCGGGGAACACTGAAGCTTTCTTT. Its translation: CASSGSGNTEAFF. The chain links TRBV19 to TRBJ1-1; D is ambiguous. This CDR3 comprises 13 residues. The V gene's germline CDR1 is LNHDA and CDR2 SQIVND (reference sequence). The V gene lost 5 bases and the J gene lost 1 base, with 8 bases spanning the gap.